This T cell receptor beta chain was obtained from a study of CD8+ T cells in alopecia areata. Overall study: Twice daily, treated patients received 5 to 10 mg of oral tofacitinib. Study-wide points: Sequenced scalp T cells also include alphabeta T cells resident in normal skin.

Extracted from the samples, RNA was reverse transcribed into cDNA to serve as the sequencing template. Generated by immunoSEQ multiplex PCR, the TCRdb table keeps only in-frame clones and is missing some. Here the sample spans 150,000 to 200,000 clones, about 60% being singletons. The CDR3 covers 16 residues. V was pared by 6 bases and J by 1 base, with 22 bases between. Germline CDR1 reads GTSNPN; CDR2 reads SVGIG (reference sequence). In the case of this clone: The antigen is unknown.

The sample in question was CD4+ T cells sorted from blood, obtained at week 0. The clonotype was recovered from a human donor with alopecia areata. This chain joins TRBV30 and TRBJ2-7; D may match TRBD1 or TRBD2 (5 bases each). Here the CDR3 reads CACSGTRLRGSYEQYF. The CDR3 DNA reads as TGTGCCTGTTCAGGGACCCGCCTGAGGGGATCCTACGAGCAGTACTTC.